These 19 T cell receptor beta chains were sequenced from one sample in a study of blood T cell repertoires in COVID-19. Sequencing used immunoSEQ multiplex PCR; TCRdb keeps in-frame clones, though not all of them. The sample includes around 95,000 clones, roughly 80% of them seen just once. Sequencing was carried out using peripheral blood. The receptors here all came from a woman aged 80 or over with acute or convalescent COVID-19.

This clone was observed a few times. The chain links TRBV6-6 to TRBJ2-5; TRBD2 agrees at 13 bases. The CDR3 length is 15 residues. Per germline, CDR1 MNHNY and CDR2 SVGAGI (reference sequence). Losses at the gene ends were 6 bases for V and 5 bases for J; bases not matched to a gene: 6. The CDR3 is CASRLLAGGQETQYF. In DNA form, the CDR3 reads TGTGCCAGCAGACTACTAGCGGGGGGGCAGGAGACCCAGTACTTC.

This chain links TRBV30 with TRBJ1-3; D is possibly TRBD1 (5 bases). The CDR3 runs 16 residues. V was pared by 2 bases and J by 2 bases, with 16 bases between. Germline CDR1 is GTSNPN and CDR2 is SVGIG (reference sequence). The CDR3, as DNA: TGTGCCTGGAGTCCTGGGACTCTTCTCCCTGGAAACACCATATATTTT. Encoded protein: CAWSPGTLLPGNTIYF.

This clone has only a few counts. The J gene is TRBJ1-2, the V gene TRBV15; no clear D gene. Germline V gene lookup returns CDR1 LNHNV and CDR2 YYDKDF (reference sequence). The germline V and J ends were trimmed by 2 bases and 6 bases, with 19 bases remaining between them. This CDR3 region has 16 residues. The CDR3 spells CATSRKIVLGMDGYTF. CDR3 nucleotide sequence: TGTGCCACCAGCAGAAAAATCGTACTCGGGATGGATGGCTACACCTTC.

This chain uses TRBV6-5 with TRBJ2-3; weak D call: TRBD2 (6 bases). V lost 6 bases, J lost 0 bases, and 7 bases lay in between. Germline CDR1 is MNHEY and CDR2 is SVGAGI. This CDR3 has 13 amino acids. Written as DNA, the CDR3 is TGTGCCAGCAGAGGGAGGAGCACAGATACGCAGTATTTT. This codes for CASRGRSTDTQYF.

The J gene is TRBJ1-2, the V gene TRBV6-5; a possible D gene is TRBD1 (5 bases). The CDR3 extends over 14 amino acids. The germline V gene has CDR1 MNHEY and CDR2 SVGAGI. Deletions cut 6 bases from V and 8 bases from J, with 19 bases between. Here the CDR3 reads CASRKTEKRPGYTF. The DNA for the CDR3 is TGTGCCAGCAGAAAGACAGAGAAGAGGCCCGGCTACACCTTC.

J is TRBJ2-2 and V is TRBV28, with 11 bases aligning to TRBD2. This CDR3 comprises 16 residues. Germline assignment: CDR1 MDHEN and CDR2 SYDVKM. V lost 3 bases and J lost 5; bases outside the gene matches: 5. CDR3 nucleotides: TGTGCCAGCAGTTTTAGCGGGGGGGCCGGAACCGGGGAGCTGTTTTTT. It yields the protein CASSFSGGAGTGELFF.

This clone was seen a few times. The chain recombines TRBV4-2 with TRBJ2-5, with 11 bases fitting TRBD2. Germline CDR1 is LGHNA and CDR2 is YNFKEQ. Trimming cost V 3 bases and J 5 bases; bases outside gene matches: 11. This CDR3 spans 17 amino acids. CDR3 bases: TGTGCCAGCAGCCAGTCACAGAATCTAGCGGGGGGTGAGACCCAGTACTTC. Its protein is CASSQSQNLAGGETQYF.

Here the CDR3 DNA reads TGTGCCTGGAGTGCCACAGGGGGCTTGTTTGGTGGCTACACCTTC. It specifies CAWSATGGLFGGYTF. V gene TRBV30 combines with J gene TRBJ1-2; 9 nucleotides align to TRBD1. The CDR3 is made up of 15 amino acids. Germline lookup yields CDR1 GTSNPN and CDR2 SVGIG (reference sequence). After removal of 1 base from V and 7 bases from J, the junction contained 10 bases not matched to a gene.

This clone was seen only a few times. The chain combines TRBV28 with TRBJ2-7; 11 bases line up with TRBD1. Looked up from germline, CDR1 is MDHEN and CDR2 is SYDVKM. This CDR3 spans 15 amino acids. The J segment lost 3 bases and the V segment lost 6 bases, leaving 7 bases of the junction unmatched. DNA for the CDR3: TGTGCCAGCAGGGCCCGGACAGGGGGCTTCTACGAGCAGTACTTC. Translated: CASRARTGGFYEQYF.

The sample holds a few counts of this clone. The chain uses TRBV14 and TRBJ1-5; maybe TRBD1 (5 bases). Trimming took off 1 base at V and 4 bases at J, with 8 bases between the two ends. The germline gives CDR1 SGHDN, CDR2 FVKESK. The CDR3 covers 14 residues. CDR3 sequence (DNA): TGTGCCAGCAGCCAAGGGGGCTGGAATCAGCCCCAGCATTTT. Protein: CASSQGGWNQPQHF.

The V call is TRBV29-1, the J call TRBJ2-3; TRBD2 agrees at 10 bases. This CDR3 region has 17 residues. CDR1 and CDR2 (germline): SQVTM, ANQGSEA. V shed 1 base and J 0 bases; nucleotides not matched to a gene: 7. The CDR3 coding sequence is TGCAGCGTTGAAGGGCTAGCGGGGGCACAAAGCACAGATACGCAGTATTTT. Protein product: CSVEGLAGAQSTDTQYF.

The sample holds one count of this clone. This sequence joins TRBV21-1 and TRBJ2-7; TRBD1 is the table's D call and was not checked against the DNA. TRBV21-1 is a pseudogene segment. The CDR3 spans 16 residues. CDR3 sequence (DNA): TGTGCCAGCAGCAAGGGACAGGAGCCTAGCTCCTACGAGCAGTACGTC. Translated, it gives CASSKGQEPSSYEQYV.

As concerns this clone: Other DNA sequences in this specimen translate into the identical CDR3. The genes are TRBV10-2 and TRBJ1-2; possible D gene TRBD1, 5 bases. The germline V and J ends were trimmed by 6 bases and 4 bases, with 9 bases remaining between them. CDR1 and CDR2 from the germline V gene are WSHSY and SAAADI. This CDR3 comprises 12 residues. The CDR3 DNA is TGCGCCAGCAGGACAGACTCCTATGGCTACACCTTC. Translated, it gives CASRTDSYGYTF.

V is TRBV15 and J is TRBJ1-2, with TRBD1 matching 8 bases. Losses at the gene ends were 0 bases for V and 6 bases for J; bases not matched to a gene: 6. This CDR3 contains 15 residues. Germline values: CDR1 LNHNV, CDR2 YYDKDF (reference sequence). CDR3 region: CATSREGAGGHGYTF. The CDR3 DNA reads TGTGCCACCAGCAGAGAAGGGGCAGGGGGCCATGGCTACACCTTC.

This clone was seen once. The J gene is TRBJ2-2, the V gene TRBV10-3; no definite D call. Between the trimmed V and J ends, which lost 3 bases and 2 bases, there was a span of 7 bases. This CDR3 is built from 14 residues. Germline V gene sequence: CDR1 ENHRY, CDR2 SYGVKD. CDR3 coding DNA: TGTGCCATCAGTGACCCCCCTAACACCGGGGAGCTGTTTTTT. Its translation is CAISDPPNTGELFF.

CDR3 bases: TGTGCCAGCAGTAGCGCCGGAGCTGGAAACACCATATATTTT. This translates into CASSSAGAGNTIYF. The rearrangement joins TRBV27 to TRBJ1-3, with D hard to call. The CDR3 loop spans 14 amino acids. Deletions cut 5 bases from V and 2 bases from J, with 10 bases between. Germline V gives CDR1 MNHEY, CDR2 SMNVEV (reference sequence).

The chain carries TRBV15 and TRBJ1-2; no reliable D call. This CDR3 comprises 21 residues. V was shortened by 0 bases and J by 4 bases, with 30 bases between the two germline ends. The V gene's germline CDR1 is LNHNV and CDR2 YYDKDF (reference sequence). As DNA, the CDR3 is TGTGCCACCAGCAGAGATCGGAGGGTAGGGCCCCGCTCACCGTCGCTCTATGGCTACACCTTC. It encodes CATSRDRRVGPRSPSLYGYTF.

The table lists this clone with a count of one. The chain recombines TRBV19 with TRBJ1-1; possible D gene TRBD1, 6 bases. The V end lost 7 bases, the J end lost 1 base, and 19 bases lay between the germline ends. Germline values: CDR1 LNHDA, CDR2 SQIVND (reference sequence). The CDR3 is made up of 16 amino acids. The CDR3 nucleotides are TGTGCCAGTAAGGGGGACCAGGGAGGGAGGAACACTGAAGCTTTCTTT. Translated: CASKGDQGGRNTEAFF.

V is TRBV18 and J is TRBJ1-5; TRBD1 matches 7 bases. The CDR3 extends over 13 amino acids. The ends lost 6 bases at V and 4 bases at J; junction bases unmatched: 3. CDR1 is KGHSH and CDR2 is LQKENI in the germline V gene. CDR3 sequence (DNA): TGTGCCAGCTCTACAGGGGAGAATCAGCCCCAGCATTTT. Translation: CASSTGENQPQHF.